The clone carrying this TCR beta chain has just one count. This record belongs to a study of blood T cells in healthy people across ages. This CDR3 is built from 15 residues. V gave up 0 bases and J gave up 0 bases; unmatched junction bases: 2. Germline V lookup: CDR1 SGHDT, CDR2 YYEEEE. Combining a sample-barcoded 5' primer with a J-beta primer mix, a second PCR ran for about 6 to 12 cycles. TCRdb itself ran the 5' RACE reads through MiXCR, one entry per CDR3 protein. This sample yields fewer than 950,000 distinct CDR3 sequences, of which 40% to 65% are seen a single time; around 40% belongs to the top ten.

The sequenced sample was blood. J is TRBJ1-1 and V is TRBV5-6; TRBD1 matches 7 bases. This clonotype originated in a man of 80 years or more in good health. CDR3: CASSLGDRLNTEAFF. The CDR3 nucleotides read TGTGCCAGCAGCTTGGGGGACAGACTGAACACTGAAGCTTTCTTT.